These T cell receptor beta chains were read from a single sample in a study of T cell repertoires in cytomegalovirus infection. MiXCR was run by TCRdb on the reads, yielding one entry per CDR3 protein. Altogether about 530,000 distinct CDR3 sequences are present, 26% being singletons, with the ten largest covering less than 15%. Sequenced input: PBMCs. All receptors come from a human donor in good health (CMV status not recorded). Some clones in this sample may be carry-over from other donors' samples. The CDR3 runs from the conserved cysteine through the conserved F or W. Fields, in order: J gene, clone size, CDR3 length, V gene, CDR3 protein. Clone size is shown for a subset of rows, as once, few, many or a class of expanded clone.

TRBJ1-1,few,13,TRBV20-1,CSARGGRDTEAFF
TRBJ2-7,few,12,TRBV6-1,CASSEASREQYF
TRBJ2-6,many,18,TRBV7-6,CASSLEVGSSSGANVLTF
TRBJ2-1,NA,13,TRBV5-4,CASSPMKGNEQFF
TRBJ2-3,few,15,TRBV7-6,CASSLLAGITDTQYF
TRBJ2-7,many,14,TRBV7-2,CASSLATGSYEQYF
TRBJ2-1,NA,15,TRBV12-5,CASGLPRTSGIEQFF
TRBJ1-6,once,12,TRBV20-1,CSTGQNNSPLHF
TRBJ1-1,NA,13,TRBV27,CASSPGHNTEAFF
TRBJ2-1,NA,15,TRBV18,CASSPPGTGTPEQFF
TRBJ2-1,NA,15,TRBV12-3/TRBV12-4,CASSPIQSSYNEQFF
TRBJ1-6,many,13,TRBV12-3/TRBV12-4,CASSLRQASPLHF
TRBJ2-1,many,16,TRBV7-2,CASSVGGTSGNNEQFF
TRBJ1-5,NA,16,TRBV7-9,CASSLEVGSGNQPQHF
TRBJ2-1,NA,15,TRBV5-4,CASSLVDWRRDEQFF
TRBJ2-1,many,14,TRBV11-3,CASSTGQGYNEQFF
TRBJ2-7,NA,14,TRBV29-1,CSVGGQGRGYEQYF
TRBJ1-2,NA,16,TRBV10-3,CAISESGTGINYGYTF
TRBJ1-1,many,15,TRBV7-2,CASSPLTGGYTEAFF
TRBJ2-3,NA,15,TRBV6-6,CASSYGASGTDTQYF
TRBJ2-2,few,16,TRBV10-3,CAISPGQGMGTGELFF
TRBJ2-1,NA,19,TRBV6-6,CASSTLRDSLRSSYNEQFF
TRBJ1-6,NA,15,TRBV10-3,CASSELSGDNSPLHF
TRBJ2-1,NA,15,TRBV7-3,CASSVGGRALGEQFF
TRBJ2-5,NA,14,TRBV19,CASSPDSGRETQYF
TRBJ2-1,few,13,TRBV20-1,CSASRNNYNEQFF
TRBJ2-1,few,15,TRBV19,CASSIGRGWGNEQFF
TRBJ2-2,NA,18,TRBV30,CAWSGVAGLAGLAGELFF
TRBJ1-6,NA,13,TRBV2,CATSADFNSPLHF
TRBJ1-6,many,15,TRBV7-8,CASSLVKGDNSPLHF
TRBJ1-3,NA,14,TRBV2,CAIWGGETGNTIYF
TRBJ1-6,few,15,TRBV20-1,CSARDRMVKESPLHF
TRBJ1-6,few,13,TRBV19,CASSIITRSPLHF
TRBJ2-1,NA,15,TRBV12-3/TRBV12-4,CASSFYRSAASEQFF
TRBJ2-5,few,15,TRBV5-6,CASSYGRDYQETQYF
TRBJ2-2,few,17,TRBV7-9,CASSLELAVANTGELFF
TRBJ2-7,NA,14,TRBV30,CAWSPGQGRYEQYF
TRBJ2-1,few,14,TRBV7-9,CASSLTGTANEQFF
TRBJ1-1,few,14,TRBV6-6,CASSSTGRHTEAFF
TRBJ1-5,NA,15,TRBV7-8,CASSLATGGRQPQHF
TRBJ1-2,NA,15,TRBV10-3,CAISESRSGDYGYTF
TRBJ2-7,NA,15,TRBV5-4,CASSLGTSGIYEQYF
TRBJ2-1,few,15,TRBV4-3,CASSQDQGSYNEQFF
TRBJ2-7,NA,13,TRBV20-1,CSAREIGLAEQYF
TRBJ2-7,few,13,TRBV7-6,CASGLAGVGEQYF
TRBJ1-6,NA,17,TRBV7-2,CASSLRQGASSDSPLHF
TRBJ2-1,NA,13,TRBV12-3/TRBV12-4,CASTPTGLNEQFF
TRBJ2-6,NA,13,TRBV29-1,CSFRPTGANVLTF
TRBJ2-1,NA,21,TRBV4-3,CASSQGGPGTSGLSSYNEQFF
TRBJ2-3,NA,16,TRBV11-2,CASSLVGGGIADTQYF
TRBJ1-4,NA,14,TRBV12-3/TRBV12-4,CASRGTETNEKLFF
TRBJ2-5,NA,14,TRBV2,CASSTAGDQETQYF
TRBJ1-2,NA,16,TRBV18,CASSPQEGDGFYGYTF
TRBJ2-7,NA,14,TRBV2,CASSALTYDHEQYF
TRBJ2-1,NA,15,TRBV15,CATSIRAGSYNEQFF
TRBJ1-6,NA,16,TRBV18,CASSPSGQGVYSPLHF